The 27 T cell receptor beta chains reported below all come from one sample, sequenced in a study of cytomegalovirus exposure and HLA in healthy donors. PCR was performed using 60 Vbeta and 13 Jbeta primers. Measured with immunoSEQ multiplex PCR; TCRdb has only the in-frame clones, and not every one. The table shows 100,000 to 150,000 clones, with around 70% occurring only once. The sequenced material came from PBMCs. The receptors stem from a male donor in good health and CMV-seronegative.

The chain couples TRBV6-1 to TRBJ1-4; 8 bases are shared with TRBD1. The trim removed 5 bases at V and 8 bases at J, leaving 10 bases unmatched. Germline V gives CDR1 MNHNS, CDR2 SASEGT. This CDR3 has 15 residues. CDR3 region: CASSSQGALREKLFF. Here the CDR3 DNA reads TGTGCCAGCAGTAGTCAGGGGGCGCTAAGGGAAAAACTGTTTTTT.

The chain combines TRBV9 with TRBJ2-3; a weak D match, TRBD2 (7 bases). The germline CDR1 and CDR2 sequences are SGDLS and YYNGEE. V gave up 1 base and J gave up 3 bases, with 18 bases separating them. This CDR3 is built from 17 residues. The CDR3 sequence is CASSVPNGGGVTDTQYF. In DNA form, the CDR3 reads TGTGCCAGCAGCGTACCAAATGGGGGGGGCGTGACAGATACGCAGTATTTT. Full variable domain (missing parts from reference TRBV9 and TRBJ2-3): DSGVTQTPKHLITATGQRVTLRCSPRSGDLSVYWYQQSLDQGLQFLIQYYNGEERAKGNILERFSAQQFPDLHSELNLSSLELGDSALYFCASSVPNGGGVTDTQYFGPGTRLTVL.

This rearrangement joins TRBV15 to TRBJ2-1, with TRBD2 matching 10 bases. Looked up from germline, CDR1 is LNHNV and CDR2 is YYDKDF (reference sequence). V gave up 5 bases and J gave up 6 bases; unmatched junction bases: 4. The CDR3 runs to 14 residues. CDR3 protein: CATSGLAVGNEQFF. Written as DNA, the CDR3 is TGTGCCACCAGCGGACTAGCGGTTGGCAATGAGCAGTTCTTC.

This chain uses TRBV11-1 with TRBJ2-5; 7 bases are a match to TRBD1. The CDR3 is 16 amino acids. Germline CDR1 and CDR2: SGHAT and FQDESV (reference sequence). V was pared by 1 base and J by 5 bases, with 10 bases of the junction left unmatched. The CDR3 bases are TGTGCCAGCAGCTTAGGCGAACAGGGGCGGTTGGAGACCCAGTACTTC. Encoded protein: CASSLGEQGRLETQYF.

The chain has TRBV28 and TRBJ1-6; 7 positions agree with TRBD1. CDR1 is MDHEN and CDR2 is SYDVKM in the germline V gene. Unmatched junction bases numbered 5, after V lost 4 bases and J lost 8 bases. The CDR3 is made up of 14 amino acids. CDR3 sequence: CASSSDREDSPLHF. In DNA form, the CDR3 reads TGTGCCAGCAGTTCTGACAGGGAGGATTCACCCCTCCACTTT.

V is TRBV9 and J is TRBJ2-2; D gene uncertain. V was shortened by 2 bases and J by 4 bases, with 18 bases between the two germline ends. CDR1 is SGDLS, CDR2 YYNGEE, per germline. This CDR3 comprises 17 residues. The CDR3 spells CASSVGSPISSTGELFF. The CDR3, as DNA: TGTGCCAGCAGCGTTGGCAGTCCCATATCCTCCACCGGGGAGCTGTTTTTT.

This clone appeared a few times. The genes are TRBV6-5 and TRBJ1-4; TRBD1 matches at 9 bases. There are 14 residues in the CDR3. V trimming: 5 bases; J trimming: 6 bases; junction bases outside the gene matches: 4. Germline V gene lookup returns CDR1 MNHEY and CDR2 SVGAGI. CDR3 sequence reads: CASSPGTGYEKLFF. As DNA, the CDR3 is TGTGCCAGCAGTCCCGGGACAGGGTATGAAAAACTGTTTTTT.

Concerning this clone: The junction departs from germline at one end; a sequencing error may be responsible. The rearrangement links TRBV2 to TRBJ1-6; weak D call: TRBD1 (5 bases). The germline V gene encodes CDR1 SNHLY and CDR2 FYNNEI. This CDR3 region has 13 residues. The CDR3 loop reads CASSEGPGLCCDF. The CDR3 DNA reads TGTGCCAGCAGTGAAGGCCCAGGGCTATGCTGCGACTTT.

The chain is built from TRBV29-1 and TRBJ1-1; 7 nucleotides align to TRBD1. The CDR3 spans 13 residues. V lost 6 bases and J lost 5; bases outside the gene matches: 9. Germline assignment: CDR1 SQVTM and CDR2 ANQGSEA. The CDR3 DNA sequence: TGCAGCGTGGTAGACAGGGATTTTACTGAAGCTTTCTTT. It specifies CSVVDRDFTEAFF. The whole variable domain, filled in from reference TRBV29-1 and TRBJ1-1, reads SAVISQKPSRDICQRGTSLTIQCQVDSQVTMMFWYRQQPGQSLTLIATANQGSEATYESGFVIDKFPISRPNLTFSTLTVSNMSPEDSSIYLCSVVDRDFTEAFFGQGTRLTVV.

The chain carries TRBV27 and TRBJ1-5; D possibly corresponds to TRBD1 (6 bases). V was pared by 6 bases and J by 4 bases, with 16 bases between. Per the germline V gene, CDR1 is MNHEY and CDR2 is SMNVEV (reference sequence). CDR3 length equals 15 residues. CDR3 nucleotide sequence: TGTGCCAGCAGACAAGGAGGGGGGGGTAATCAGCCCCAGCATTTT. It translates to CASRQGGGGNQPQHF.

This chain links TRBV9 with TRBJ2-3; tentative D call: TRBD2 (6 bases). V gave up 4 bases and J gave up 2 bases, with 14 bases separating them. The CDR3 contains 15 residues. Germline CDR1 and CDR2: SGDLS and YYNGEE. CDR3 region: CASSPYSGNTDTQYF. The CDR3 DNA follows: TGTGCCAGCAGCCCCTATAGCGGAAACACAGATACGCAGTATTTT.

The CDR3 DNA reads as TGTGCCAGCAGCCGCCGGGACAGCGAGAGGACCCAGTACTTC. Its protein is CASSRRDSERTQYF. The chain joins TRBV11-1 to TRBJ2-5; 7 nucleotides line up with TRBD1. The V gene end was trimmed by 5 bases and the J gene end by 7 bases; junction bases not matched to a gene: 10. The CDR3 contains 14 residues. Germline V gene data show CDR1 as SGHAT and CDR2 as FQDESV (reference sequence).

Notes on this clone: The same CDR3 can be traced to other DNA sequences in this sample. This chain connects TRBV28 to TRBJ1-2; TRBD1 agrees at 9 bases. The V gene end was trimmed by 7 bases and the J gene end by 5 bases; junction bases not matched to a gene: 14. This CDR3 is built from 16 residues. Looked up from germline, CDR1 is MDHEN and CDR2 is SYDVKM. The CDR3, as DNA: TGTGCCAGCAACAAACAGGGGGCATACTCCAATTATGGCTACACCTTC. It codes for CASNKQGAYSNYGYTF.

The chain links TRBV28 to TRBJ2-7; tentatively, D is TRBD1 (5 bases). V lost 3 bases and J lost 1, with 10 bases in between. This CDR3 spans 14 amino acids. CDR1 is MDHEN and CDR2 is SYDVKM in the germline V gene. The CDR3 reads CASSFHQGSYEQYF. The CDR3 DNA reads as TGTGCCAGCAGTTTCCATCAGGGATCCTACGAGCAGTACTTC.

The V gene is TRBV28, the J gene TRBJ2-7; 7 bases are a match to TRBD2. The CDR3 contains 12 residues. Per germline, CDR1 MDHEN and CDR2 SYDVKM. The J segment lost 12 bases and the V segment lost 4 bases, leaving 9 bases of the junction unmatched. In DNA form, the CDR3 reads TGTGCCAGCAGTTCTGGACTAGTTCAGGCGTACTTC. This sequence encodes CASSSGLVQAYF.

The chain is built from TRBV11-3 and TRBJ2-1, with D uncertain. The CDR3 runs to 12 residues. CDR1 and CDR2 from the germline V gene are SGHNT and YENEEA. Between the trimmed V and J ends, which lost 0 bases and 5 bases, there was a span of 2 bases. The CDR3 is CASSLDNNEQFF. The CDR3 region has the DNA TGTGCCAGCAGCTTAGATAACAATGAGCAGTTCTTC.

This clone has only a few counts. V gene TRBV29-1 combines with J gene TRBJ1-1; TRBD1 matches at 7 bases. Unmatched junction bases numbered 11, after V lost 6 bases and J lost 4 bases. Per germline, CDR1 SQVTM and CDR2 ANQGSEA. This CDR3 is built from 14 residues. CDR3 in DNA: TGCAGCGTCGAAATGACAGGGATGGGCACTGAAGCTTTCTTT. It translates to CSVEMTGMGTEAFF.

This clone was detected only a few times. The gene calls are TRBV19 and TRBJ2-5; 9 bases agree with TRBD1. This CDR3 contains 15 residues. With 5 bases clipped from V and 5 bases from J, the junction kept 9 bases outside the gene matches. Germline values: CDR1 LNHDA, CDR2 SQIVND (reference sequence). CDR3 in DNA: TGTGCCAGTAGTTCGGAGGACAGGGGTTGGGAGACCCAGTACTTC. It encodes CASSSEDRGWETQYF.

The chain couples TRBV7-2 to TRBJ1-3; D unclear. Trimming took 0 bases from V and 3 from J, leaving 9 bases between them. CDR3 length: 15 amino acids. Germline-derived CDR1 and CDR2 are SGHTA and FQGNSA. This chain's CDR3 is CASSLAATGGNTIYF. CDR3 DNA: TGTGCCAGCAGCTTAGCGGCGACGGGTGGAAACACCATATATTTT.

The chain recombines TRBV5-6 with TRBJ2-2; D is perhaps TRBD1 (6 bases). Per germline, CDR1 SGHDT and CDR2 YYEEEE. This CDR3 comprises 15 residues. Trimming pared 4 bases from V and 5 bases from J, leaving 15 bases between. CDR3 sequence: CASSKRTGKTGELFF. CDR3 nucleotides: TGTGCCAGCAGCAAAAGAACAGGGAAGACCGGGGAGCTGTTTTTT.

Here the CDR3 DNA reads TGTGCCAGCACTCCGGGTCTTAGCTCCTATAATTCACCCCTCCACTTT. Translated, it gives CASTPGLSSYNSPLHF. The gene calls are TRBV2 and TRBJ1-6; no definite D call. This CDR3 is built from 16 residues. Germline lookup yields CDR1 SNHLY and CDR2 FYNNEI. V was pared by 7 bases and J by 0 bases, with 13 bases between.

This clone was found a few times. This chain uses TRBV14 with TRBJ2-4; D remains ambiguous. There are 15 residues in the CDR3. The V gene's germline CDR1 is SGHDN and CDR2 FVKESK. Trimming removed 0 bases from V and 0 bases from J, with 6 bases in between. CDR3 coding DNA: TGTGCCAGCAGCCAAGATCAGTTAGCCAAAAACATTCAGTACTTC. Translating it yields CASSQDQLAKNIQYF. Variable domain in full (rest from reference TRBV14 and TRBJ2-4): EAGVTQFPSHSVIEKGQTVTLRCDPISGHDNLYWYRRVMGKEIKFLLHFVKESKQDESGMPNNRFLAERTGGTYSTLKVQPAELEDSGVYFCASSQDQLAKNIQYFGAGTRLSVL.

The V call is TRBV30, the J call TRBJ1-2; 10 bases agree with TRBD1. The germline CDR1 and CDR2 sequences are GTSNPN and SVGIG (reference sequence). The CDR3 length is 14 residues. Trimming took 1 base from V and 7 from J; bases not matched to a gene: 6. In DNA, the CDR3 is TGTGCCTGGAGTGCCGGGACAGGGGATGTTGGCTACACCTTC. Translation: CAWSAGTGDVGYTF.

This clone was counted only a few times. CDR3: CASSKERLQETQYF. The CDR3 coding sequence is TGTGCCAGCAGTAAGGAGAGGTTGCAAGAGACCCAGTACTTC. V and J are TRBV6-1 and TRBJ2-5; D unclear. V was shortened by 5 bases and J by 2 bases, with 12 bases between the two germline ends. The CDR3 is 14 amino acids. Looked up from germline, CDR1 is MNHNS and CDR2 is SASEGT.

The CDR3 is CASRAGAFPTGTQYF. In DNA form, the CDR3 reads TGTGCCAGCAGAGCGGGAGCCTTCCCTACGGGTACGCAGTATTTT. The V and J genes are TRBV2 and TRBJ2-3, with 8 nucleotides matching TRBD2. This CDR3 comprises 15 residues. Germline trimming cut 6 bases from V and 8 bases from J; bases unmatched to any gene: 13. Germline V gene sequence: CDR1 SNHLY, CDR2 FYNNEI.

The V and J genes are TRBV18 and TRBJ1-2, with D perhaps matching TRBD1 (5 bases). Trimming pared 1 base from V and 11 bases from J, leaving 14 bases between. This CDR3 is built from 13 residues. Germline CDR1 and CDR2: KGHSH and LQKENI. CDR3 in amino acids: CASSPLERDSYTF. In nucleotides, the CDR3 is TGTGCCAGCTCACCACTTGAACGGGACTCTTACACCTTC.

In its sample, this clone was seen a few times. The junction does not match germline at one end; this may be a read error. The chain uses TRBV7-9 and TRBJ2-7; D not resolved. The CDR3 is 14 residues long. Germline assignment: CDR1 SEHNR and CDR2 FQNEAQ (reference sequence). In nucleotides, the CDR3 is TGTTCCAGCAGCTATAACGAAAACACCTACGAGCAGTACTTC. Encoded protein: CSSSYNENTYEQYF. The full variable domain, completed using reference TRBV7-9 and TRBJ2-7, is DTGVSQNPRHKITKRGQNVTFRCDPISEHNRLYWYRQTLGQGPEFLTYFQNEAQLEKSRLLSDRFSAERPKGSFSTLEIQRTEQGDSAMYLCSSSYNENTYEQYFGPGTRLTVT.